This T cell receptor (beta chain) was profiled in a study of blood T cell repertoires in COVID-19. Study-level information: Specimens from acute and convalescent COVID-19 originated in the United States, Italy and Spain. Sources were T cells, B-cell-depleted T cells, or PBMCs; the material itself was cDNA or gDNA.

There are a few counts of this clone. Per the authors' pipeline: The assay estimated nucleated cells by amplifying reference gene primers. Assay used: immunoSEQ multiplex PCR; TCRdb lists only in-frame clones, some missing. V, J and clone size derive from that table, while D and trimming were established from the DNA sequence. The sample includes 160,000 or so clones, about 85% seen only once; the top ten take 0.8% to 1.2%. After removal of 6 bases from V and 7 bases from J, the junction contained 9 bases not matched to a gene. Germline CDR1 MNHEY, CDR2 SVGAGI. The CDR3 has 15 amino acids. This chain connects TRBV6-5 to TRBJ1-5; 10 nucleotides align to TRBD1. The sequence was collected from a man aged 35-49 years with acute or convalescent COVID-19. The sequencing input was peripheral blood. The CDR3, as DNA: TGTGCCAGCAGATTGACAGGGGGCGCAGGGCAGCCCCAGCATTTT. Translation: CASRLTGGAGQPQHF.